One and the same sample provided the 8 T cell receptor beta chains below, sequenced in a study of blood T cell repertoires in COVID-19 (TCRdb year 2020). Libraries came from the immunoSEQ multiplex PCR assay. This immuneACCESS table, as held by TCRdb, lists in-frame sequences with V and J called but not all clones. Of the missing ones, under half trace to an unresolved V gene in checked studies; the others have no known cause. The sample profile shows roughly 180,000 clones; roughly 80% of them were found once. Approximately 9.9% of the sample rests with the top ten. Input material: peripheral blood. All receptors derive from a middle-aged woman with COVID-19, enrolled during active disease.

CDR3 DNA: TGTGCCACCAGTGATTTCCGACGGTGGCTAGCGGACACCTACGAGCAGTACTTC. Translating gives CATSDFRRWLADTYEQYF. The rearrangement joins TRBV24-1 to TRBJ2-7; the match to TRBD2 covers 7 bases. This CDR3 is 18 amino acids long. The germline V gene has CDR1 KGHDR and CDR2 SFDVKD. V gave up 1 base and J gave up 2 bases; unmatched junction bases: 13.

This clone was recorded many times. This chain connects TRBV19 to TRBJ2-2; TRBD1 aligns across 8 bases. The germline V gene encodes CDR1 LNHDA and CDR2 SQIVND (reference sequence). With V trimmed by 7 bases and J by 0 bases, 7 bases remained unmatched. This CDR3 region has 16 residues. For the CDR3, the DNA is TGTGCCAGTAAGAGGGACAGGATCACGAACACCGGGGAGCTGTTTTTT. It translates to CASKRDRITNTGELFF. Using reference TRBV19 and TRBJ2-2 for the parts outside the CDR3, the full variable domain is DGGITQSPKYLFRKEGQNVTLSCEQNLNHDAMYWYRQDPGQGLRLIYYSQIVNDFQKGDIAEGYSVSREKKESFPLTVTSAQKNPTAFYLCASKRDRITNTGELFFGEGSRLTVL.

The chain has TRBV11-3 and TRBJ1-3; 8 bases map to TRBD1. Germline V lookup: CDR1 SGHNT, CDR2 YENEEA. V dropped 3 bases and J dropped 2; count of bases not matched to a gene: 3. This CDR3 is built from 15 residues. CDR3: CASSFGQGPGNTIYF. In DNA form, the CDR3 reads TGTGCCAGCAGCTTCGGACAGGGACCTGGAAACACCATATATTTT.

The chain's CDR3 is CASSLGQVGNTEAFF. CDR3 DNA: TGCGCCAGCAGCTTGGGACAGGTGGGAAACACTGAAGCTTTCTTT. The J gene is TRBJ1-1, the V gene TRBV5-1; possible D gene TRBD1, 6 bases. The CDR3 extends over 15 amino acids. Trimming took off 0 bases at V and 2 bases at J, with 11 bases between the two ends. CDR1 is SGHRS and CDR2 is YFSETQ in the germline V gene.

This chain joins TRBV30 and TRBJ1-1, with D unresolved. Trimming cost V 2 bases and J 1 base, with 11 bases left between them. CDR1 and CDR2 (germline): GTSNPN, SVGIG (reference sequence). The CDR3 has 14 amino acids. In nucleotides, the CDR3 is TGTGCCTGGAGTATTGGACTGCGGAACACTGAAGCTTTCTTT. Amino acid sequence: CAWSIGLRNTEAFF.

The chain joins TRBV19 to TRBJ1-1; the D gene is possibly TRBD1 (6 bases). The CDR3 spans 14 residues. The germline V gene has CDR1 LNHDA and CDR2 SQIVND (reference sequence). V lost 3 bases to trimming and J lost 2 bases, with 10 bases between them. Written as DNA, the CDR3 is TGTGCCAGTAGTATGCAGGGGAGAAACACTGAAGCTTTCTTT. As protein: CASSMQGRNTEAFF. The full variable domain, completed using reference TRBV19 and TRBJ1-1, is DGGITQSPKYLFRKEGQNVTLSCEQNLNHDAMYWYRQDPGQGLRLIYYSQIVNDFQKGDIAEGYSVSREKKESFPLTVTSAQKNPTAFYLCASSMQGRNTEAFFGQGTRLTVV.

A note on this clone: One junction end does not reproduce the germline sequence, and a read error may be involved. The chain employs TRBV2 and TRBJ1-6, with 7 bases matching TRBD1. Germline lookup yields CDR1 SNHLY and CDR2 FYNNEI. This CDR3 contains 13 residues. Here the CDR3 reads CASKGASNAPLHF. The CDR3 DNA follows: TGTGCCAGCAAGGGGGCGAGTAATGCACCCCTCCACTTT.

The chain joins TRBV9 to TRBJ2-3; 9 bases align to TRBD2. The CDR3 consists of 17 residues. Germline-derived CDR1 and CDR2 are SGDLS and YYNGEE. The V segment lost 0 bases and the J segment 0 bases; nucleotides outside the gene matches: 5. CDR3 bases: TGTGCCAGCAGCGTAGGAGCGGGGGGCGTGAGCACAGATACGCAGTATTTT. Protein product: CASSVGAGGVSTDTQYF.